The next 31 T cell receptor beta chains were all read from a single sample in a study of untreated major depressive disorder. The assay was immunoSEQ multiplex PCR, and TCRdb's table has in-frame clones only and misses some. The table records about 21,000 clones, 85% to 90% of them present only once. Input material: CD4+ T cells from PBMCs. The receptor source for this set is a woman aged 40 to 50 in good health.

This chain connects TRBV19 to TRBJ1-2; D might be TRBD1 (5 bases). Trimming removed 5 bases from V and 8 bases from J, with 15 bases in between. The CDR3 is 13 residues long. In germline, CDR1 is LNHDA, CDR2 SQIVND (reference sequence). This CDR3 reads CASSRGKIGGYTF. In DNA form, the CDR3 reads TGTGCCAGTAGTCGGGGCAAGATAGGAGGCTACACCTTC.

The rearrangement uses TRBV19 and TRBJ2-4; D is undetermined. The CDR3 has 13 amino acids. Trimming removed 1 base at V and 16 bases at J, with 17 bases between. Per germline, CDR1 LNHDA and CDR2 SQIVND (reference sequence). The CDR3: CASSIGSEPGRYF. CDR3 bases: TGTGCCAGTAGTATAGGTTCGGAGCCCGGCAGATACTTC.

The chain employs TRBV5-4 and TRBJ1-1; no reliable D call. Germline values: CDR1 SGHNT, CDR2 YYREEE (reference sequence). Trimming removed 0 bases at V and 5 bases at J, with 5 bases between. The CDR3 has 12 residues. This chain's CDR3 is CASSLEETEAFF. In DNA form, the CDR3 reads TGTGCCAGCAGCTTGGAGGAGACTGAAGCTTTCTTT.

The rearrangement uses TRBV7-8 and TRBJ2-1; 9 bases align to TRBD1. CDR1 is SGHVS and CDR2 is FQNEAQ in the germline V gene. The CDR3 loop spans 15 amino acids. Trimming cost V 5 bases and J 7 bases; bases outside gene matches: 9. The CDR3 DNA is TGTGCCAGCAGCGCCGGGACAGGGAAGCGGAATGAGCAGTTCTTC. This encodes CASSAGTGKRNEQFF.

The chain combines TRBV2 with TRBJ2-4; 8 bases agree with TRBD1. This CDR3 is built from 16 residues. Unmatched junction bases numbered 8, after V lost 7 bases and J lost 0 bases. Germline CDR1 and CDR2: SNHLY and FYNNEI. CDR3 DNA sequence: TGTGCCAGCACCAAGGACAGGGTCATAGCCAAAAACATTCAGTACTTC. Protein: CASTKDRVIAKNIQYF.

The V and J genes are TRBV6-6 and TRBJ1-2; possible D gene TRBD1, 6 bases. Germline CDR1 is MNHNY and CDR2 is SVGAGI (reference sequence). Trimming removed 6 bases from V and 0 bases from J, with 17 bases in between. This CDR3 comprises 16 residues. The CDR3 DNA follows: TGTGCCAGCAGAGATAACCCGGGGGCTCCTAACTATGGCTACACCTTC. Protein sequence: CASRDNPGAPNYGYTF.

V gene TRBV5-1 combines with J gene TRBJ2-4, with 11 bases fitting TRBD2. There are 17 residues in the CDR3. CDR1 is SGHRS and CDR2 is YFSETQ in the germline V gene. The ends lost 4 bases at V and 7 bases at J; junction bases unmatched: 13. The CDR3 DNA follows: TGCGCCAGCAGCCTAACACGTTGGGCTAGCGGGGGGAACATTCAGTACTTC. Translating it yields CASSLTRWASGGNIQYF.

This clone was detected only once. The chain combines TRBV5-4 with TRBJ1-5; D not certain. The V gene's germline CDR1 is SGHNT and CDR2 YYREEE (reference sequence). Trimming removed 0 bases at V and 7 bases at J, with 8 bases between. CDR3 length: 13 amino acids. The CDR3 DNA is TGTGCCAGCAGCTTGGAAGTAGGGCAGCCCCAGCATTTT. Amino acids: CASSLEVGQPQHF.

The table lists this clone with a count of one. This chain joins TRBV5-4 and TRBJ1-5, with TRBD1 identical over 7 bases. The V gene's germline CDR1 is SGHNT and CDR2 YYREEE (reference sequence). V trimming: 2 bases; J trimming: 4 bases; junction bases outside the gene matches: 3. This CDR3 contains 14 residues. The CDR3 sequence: CASSLAGGNQPQHF. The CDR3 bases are TGTGCCAGCAGCTTAGCAGGGGGTAATCAGCCCCAGCATTTT. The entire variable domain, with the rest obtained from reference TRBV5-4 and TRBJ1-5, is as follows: ETGVTQSPTHLIKTRGQQVTLRCSSQSGHNTVSWYQQALGQGPQFIFQYYREEENGRGNFPPRFSGLQFPNYSSELNVNALELDDSALYLCASSLAGGNQPQHFGDGTRLSIL.

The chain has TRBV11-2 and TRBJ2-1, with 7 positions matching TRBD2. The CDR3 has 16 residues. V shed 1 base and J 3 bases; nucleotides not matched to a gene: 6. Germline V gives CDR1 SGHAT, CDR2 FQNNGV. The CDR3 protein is CASSLAGAGNYNEQFF. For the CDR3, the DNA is TGTGCCAGCAGCTTAGCGGGAGCGGGGAACTACAATGAGCAGTTCTTC.

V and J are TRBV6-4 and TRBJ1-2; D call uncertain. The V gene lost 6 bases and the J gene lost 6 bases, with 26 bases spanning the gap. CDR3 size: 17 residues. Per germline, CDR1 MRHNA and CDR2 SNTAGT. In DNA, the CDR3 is TGTGCCAGCAGCCCCCGGGCGAGATTAACCTCCACTGATGGCTACACCTTC. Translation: CASSPRARLTSTDGYTF.

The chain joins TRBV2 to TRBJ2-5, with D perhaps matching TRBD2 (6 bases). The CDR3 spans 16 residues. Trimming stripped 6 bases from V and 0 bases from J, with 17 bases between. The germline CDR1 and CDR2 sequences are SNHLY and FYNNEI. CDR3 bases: TGTGCCAGCAGAAAAGAGCGGGCGAAGTACCAAGAGACCCAGTACTTC. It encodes CASRKERAKYQETQYF.

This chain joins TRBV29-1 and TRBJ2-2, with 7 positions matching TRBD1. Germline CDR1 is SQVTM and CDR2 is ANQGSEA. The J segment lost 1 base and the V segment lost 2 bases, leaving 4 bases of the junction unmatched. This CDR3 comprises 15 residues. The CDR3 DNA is TGCAGCGTTGAAACCGGGACAGTGAACACCGGGGAGCTGTTTTTT. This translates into CSVETGTVNTGELFF.

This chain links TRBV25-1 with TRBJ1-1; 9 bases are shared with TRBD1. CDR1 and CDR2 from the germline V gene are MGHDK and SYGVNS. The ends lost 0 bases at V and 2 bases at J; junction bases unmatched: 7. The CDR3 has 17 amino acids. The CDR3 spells CASSEYGTGTFNTEAFF. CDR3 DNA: TGTGCCAGCAGTGAATATGGGACAGGGACATTTAACACTGAAGCTTTCTTT.

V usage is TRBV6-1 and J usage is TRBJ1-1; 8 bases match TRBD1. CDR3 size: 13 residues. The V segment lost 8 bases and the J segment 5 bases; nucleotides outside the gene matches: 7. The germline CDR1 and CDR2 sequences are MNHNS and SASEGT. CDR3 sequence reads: CASYQGAGTEAFF. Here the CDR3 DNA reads TGTGCCAGCTACCAGGGGGCAGGGACTGAAGCTTTCTTT.

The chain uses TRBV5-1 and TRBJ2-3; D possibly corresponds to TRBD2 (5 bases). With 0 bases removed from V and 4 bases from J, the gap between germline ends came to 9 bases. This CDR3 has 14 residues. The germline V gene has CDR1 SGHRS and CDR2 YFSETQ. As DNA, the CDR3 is TGCGCCAGCAGCTTGGGCCTAGCCCCAGATACGCAGTATTTT. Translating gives CASSLGLAPDTQYF.

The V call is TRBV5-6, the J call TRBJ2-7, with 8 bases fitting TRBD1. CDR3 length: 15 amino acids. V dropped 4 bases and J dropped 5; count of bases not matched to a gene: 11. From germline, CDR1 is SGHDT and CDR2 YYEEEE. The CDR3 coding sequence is TGTGCCAGCAGCCCCGCGGTGGACAGGGTAAACGAGCAGTACTTC. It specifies CASSPAVDRVNEQYF.

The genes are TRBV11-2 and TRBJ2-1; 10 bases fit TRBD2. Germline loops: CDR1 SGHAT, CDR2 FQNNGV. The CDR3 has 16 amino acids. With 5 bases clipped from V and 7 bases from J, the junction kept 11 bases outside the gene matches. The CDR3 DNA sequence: TGTGCCAGCAGCCCCCTCCTAACTAGCGGGACTAATGAGCAGTTCTTC. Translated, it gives CASSPLLTSGTNEQFF.

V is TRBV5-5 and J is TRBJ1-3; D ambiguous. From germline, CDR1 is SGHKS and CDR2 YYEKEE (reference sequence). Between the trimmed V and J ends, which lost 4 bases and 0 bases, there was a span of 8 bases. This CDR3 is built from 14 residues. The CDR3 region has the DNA TGTGCCAGCAGCCCCTGGGGCTCTGGAAACACCATATATTTT. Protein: CASSPWGSGNTIYF. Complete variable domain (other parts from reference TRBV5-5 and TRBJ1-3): DAGVTQSPTHLIKTRGQQVTLRCSPISGHKSVSWYQQVLGQGPQFIFQYYEKEERGRGNFPDRFSARQFPNYSSELNVNALLLGDSALYLCASSPWGSGNTIYFGEGSWLTVV.

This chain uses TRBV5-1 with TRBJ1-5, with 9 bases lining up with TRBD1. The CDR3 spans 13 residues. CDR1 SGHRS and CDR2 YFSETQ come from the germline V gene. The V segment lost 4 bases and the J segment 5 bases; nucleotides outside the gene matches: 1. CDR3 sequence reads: CASSRTGDQPQHF. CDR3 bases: TGCGCCAGCAGCAGGACAGGGGATCAGCCCCAGCATTTT.

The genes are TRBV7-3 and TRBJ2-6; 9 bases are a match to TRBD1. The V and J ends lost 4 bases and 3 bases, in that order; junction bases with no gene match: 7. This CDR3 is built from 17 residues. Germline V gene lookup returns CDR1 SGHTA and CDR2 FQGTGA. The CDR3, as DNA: TGTGCCAGCAGCTACACAGGGGGCGTATATGGGGCCAACGTCCTGACTTTC. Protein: CASSYTGGVYGANVLTF.

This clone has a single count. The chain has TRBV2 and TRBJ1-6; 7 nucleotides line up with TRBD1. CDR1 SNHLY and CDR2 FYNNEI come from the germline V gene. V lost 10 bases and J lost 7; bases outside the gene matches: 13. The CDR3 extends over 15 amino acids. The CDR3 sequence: CATTLRQGGNSPLHF. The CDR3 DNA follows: TGTGCCACCACGTTGCGACAGGGAGGGAATTCACCCCTCCACTTT.

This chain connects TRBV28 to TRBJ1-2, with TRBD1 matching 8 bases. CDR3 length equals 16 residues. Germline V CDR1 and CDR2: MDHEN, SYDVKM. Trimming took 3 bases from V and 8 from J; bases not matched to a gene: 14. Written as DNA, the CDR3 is TGTGCCAGCAGTTTGACAGGGGAGGCGAACTATCGGGGCTACACCTTC. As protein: CASSLTGEANYRGYTF.

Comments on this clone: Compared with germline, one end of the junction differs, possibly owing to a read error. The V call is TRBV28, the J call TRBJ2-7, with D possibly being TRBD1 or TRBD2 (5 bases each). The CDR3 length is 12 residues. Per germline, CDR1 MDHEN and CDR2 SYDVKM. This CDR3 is CASSHGVTGQDF. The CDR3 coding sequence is TGTGCCAGCAGTCACGGCGTGACGGGGCAGGACTTC.

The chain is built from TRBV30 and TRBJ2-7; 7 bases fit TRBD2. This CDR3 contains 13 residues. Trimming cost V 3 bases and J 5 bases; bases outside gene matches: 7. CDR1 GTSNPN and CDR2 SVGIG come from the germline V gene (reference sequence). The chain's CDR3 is CAWSPGGGNEQYF. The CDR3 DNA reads TGTGCCTGGAGCCCGGGCGGGGGAAACGAGCAGTACTTC. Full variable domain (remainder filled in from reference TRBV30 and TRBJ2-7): SQTIHQWPATLVQPVGSPLSLECTVEGTSNPNLYWYRQAAGRGLQLLFYSVGIGQISSEVPQNLSASRPQDRQFILSSKKLLLSDSGFYLCAWSPGGGNEQYFGPGTRLTVT.

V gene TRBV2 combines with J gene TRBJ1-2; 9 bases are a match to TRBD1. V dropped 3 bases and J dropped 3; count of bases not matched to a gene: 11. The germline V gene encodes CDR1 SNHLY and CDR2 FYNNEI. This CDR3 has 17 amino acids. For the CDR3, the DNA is TGTGCCAGCAGTGAGGGGACAGGGAGGCCCCTTTACTATGGCTACACCTTC. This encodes CASSEGTGRPLYYGYTF.

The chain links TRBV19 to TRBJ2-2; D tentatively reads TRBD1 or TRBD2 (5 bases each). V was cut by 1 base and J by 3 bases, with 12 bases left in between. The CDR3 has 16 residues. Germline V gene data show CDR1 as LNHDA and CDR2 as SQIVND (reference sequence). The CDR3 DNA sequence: TGTGCCAGTAGTATAGGTGGGGGACGCGACACCGGGGAGCTGTTTTTT. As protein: CASSIGGGRDTGELFF.

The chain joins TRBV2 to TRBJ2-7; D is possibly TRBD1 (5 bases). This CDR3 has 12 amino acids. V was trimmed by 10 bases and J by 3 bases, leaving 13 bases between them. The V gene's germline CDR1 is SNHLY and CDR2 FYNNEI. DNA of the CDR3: TGTGCCATCCGATCAGGGCTCTACGAGCAGTACTTC. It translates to CAIRSGLYEQYF.

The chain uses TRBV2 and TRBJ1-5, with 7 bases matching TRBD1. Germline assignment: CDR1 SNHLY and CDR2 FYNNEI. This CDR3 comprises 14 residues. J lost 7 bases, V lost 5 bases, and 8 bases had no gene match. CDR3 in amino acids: CASSPQTGRQPQHF. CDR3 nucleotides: TGTGCCAGCAGTCCCCAGACAGGGAGGCAGCCCCAGCATTTT.

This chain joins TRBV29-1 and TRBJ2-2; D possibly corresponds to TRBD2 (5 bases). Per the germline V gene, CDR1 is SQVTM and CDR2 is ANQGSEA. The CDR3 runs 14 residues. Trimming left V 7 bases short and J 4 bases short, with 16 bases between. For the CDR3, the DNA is TGCAGCGCCTTTAGCGCACCCGGCACCGGGGAGCTGTTTTTT. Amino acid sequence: CSAFSAPGTGELFF.

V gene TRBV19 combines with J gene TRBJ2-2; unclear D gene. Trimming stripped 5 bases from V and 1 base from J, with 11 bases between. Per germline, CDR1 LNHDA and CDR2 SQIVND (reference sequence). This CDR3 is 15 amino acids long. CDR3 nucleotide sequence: TGTGCCAGTAGTGATAGACGGAAGAACACCGGGGAGCTGTTTTTT. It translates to CASSDRRKNTGELFF.